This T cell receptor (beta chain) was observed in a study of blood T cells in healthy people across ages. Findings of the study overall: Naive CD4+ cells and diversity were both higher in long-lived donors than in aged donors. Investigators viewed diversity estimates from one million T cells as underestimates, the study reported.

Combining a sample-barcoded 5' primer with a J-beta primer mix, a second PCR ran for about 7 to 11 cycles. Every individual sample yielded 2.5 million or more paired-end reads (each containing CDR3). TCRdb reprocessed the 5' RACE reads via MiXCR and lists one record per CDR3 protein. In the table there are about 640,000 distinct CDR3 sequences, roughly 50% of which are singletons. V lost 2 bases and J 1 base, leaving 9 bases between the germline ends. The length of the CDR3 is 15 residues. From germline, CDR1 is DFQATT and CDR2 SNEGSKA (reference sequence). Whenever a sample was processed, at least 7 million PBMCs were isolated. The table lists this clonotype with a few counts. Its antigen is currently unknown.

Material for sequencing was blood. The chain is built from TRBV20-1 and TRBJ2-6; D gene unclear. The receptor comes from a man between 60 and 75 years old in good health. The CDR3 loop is CSARQDHSGANVLTF. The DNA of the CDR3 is TGCAGTGCTAGACAGGATCATTCTGGGGCCAACGTCCTGACTTTC.